This T cell receptor (beta chain) was identified during a study of blood T cell repertoires in COVID-19. The J segment lost 6 bases and the V segment lost 6 bases, leaving 6 bases of the junction unmatched. Germline lookup yields CDR1 MDHEN and CDR2 SYDVKM. This CDR3 comprises 16 residues. Repertoires were generated with immunoSEQ multiplex PCR, while TCRdb's copy carries only in-frame clones and drops some. This table has fewer than 400,000 clones, 85% appearing once. Recruitment covered roughly 24 US areas and drew participants whose ages spanned about 18 to 100 years. Cohort assignment relied on participant-reported clinical history. A COVID-19 case was met by exposed participants within 2 weeks before study entry.

The clonotype originates from a woman aged 25 to 39 who had been exposed to COVID-19. The source material was PBMCs or T cells enriched from blood (not recorded which). The chain has TRBV28 and TRBJ1-6; TRBD1 matches at 12 bases. The CDR3 is CASRLGTGGFNSPLHF. The CDR3 DNA reads TGTGCCAGCAGACTCGGGACAGGGGGCTTTAATTCACCCCTCCACTTT.